This is a list of T cell receptor beta chains from one sample in a study of shared clonotypes between healthy human individuals. The assay was immunoSEQ multiplex PCR, and TCRdb's table has in-frame clones only and misses some. The repertoire has approximately 2.5 million clones, approximately 93% of them found once; the top ten carry roughly 0.39%. Sequenced sample: naive CD4+ T cells from PBMCs. These receptors were collected from a man between 18 and 29 years old in good health. Some clones in this sample may be carry-over from other donors' samples. Each CDR3 is given with its conserved first and last residue. A D gene is named only where the DNA matches it firmly. Only some rows state a clone size, as once, few, many or a class for expanded clones.

D gene: TRBD2
J gene: TRBJ2-2
V gene: TRBV7-8
clone size: .
CDR3 protein: CASSLRGAVAGGPVGTGELFF
CDR3 DNA: TGTGCCAGCAGCTTAAGAGGTGCTGTAGCGGGAGGGCCGGTCGGCACCGGGGAGCTGTTTTTT

D gene: .
J gene: TRBJ2-7
V gene: TRBV10-3
clone size: .
CDR3 protein: CAIKMTEEQYF
CDR3 DNA: TGTGCCATCAAAATGACAGAGGAGCAGTACTTC

D gene: TRBD1
J gene: TRBJ1-1
V gene: TRBV15
clone size: .
CDR3 protein: CATSPGPGQGNTEAFF
CDR3 DNA: TGTGCCACCAGCCCGGGGCCGGGACAGGGGAACACTGAAGCTTTCTTT

D gene: .
J gene: TRBJ1-5
V gene: TRBV6-5
clone size: once
CDR3 protein: CASSYGINQPQHF
CDR3 DNA: TGTGCCAGCAGTTACGGTATAAATCAGCCCCAGCATTTT

D gene: TRBD1
J gene: TRBJ2-7
V gene: TRBV18
clone size: once
CDR3 protein: CASSYEQGAYEQYF
CDR3 DNA: TGTGCCAGCTCGTATGAGCAGGGGGCTTACGAGCAGTACTTC

D gene: .
J gene: TRBJ1-3
V gene: TRBV7-8
clone size: .
CDR3 protein: CASSLGTGWYQGNTIYF
CDR3 DNA: TGTGCCAGCAGCTTAGGAACAGGGTGGTATCAAGGAAACACCATATATTTT

D gene: TRBD2
J gene: TRBJ2-3
V gene: TRBV7-9
clone size: .
CDR3 protein: CASSYRGGTSRPDTQYF
CDR3 DNA: TGTGCCAGCAGCTATCGGGGGGGGACTAGCCGCCCTGATACGCAGTATTTT

D gene: .
J gene: TRBJ2-7
V gene: TRBV30
clone size: .
CDR3 protein: CAWSSGNAYEQYF
CDR3 DNA: TGTGCCTGGAGTTCAGGGAACGCCTACGAGCAGTACTTC

D gene: TRBD1
J gene: TRBJ1-1
V gene: TRBV7-9
clone size: .
CDR3 protein: CASSLNVGQGFEAFF
CDR3 DNA: TGTGCCAGCAGCTTAAACGTAGGACAGGGCTTTGAAGCTTTCTTT

D gene: TRBD2
J gene: TRBJ2-4
V gene: TRBV18
clone size: .
CDR3 protein: CASSPGTSGAKNIQYF
CDR3 DNA: TGTGCCAGCTCACCAGGGACTAGCGGAGCCAAAAACATTCAGTACTTC

D gene: .
J gene: TRBJ1-1
V gene: TRBV11-2
clone size: .
CDR3 protein: CASSLPGRGTEAFF
CDR3 DNA: TGTGCCAGCAGCTTACCAGGACGAGGCACTGAAGCTTTCTTT

D gene: TRBD2
J gene: TRBJ2-1
V gene: TRBV10-1
clone size: .
CDR3 protein: CASSGTSENNEQFF
CDR3 DNA: TGCGCCAGCAGCGGGACTAGCGAGAACAATGAGCAGTTCTTC

D gene: .
J gene: TRBJ1-4
V gene: TRBV4-3
clone size: .
CDR3 protein: CASSRGPTNEKLFF
CDR3 DNA: TGCGCCAGCAGCCGGGGACCAACTAATGAAAAACTGTTTTTT

D gene: TRBD1
J gene: TRBJ2-2
V gene: TRBV19
clone size: .
CDR3 protein: CASSRPQGGGGELFF
CDR3 DNA: TGTGCCAGTAGTAGACCACAGGGGGGTGGCGGGGAGCTGTTTTTT

D gene: .
J gene: TRBJ2-1
V gene: TRBV28
clone size: .
CDR3 protein: CASSPGGTSSYNEQFF
CDR3 DNA: TGTGCCAGCAGTCCCGGAGGAACGAGCTCCTACAATGAGCAGTTCTTC

D gene: .
J gene: TRBJ2-5
V gene: TRBV7-2
clone size: .
CDR3 protein: CASSLFVGSKETQYF
CDR3 DNA: TGTGCCAGCAGCCTCTTCGTCGGGAGCAAAGAGACCCAGTACTTC

D gene: .
J gene: TRBJ2-7
V gene: TRBV30
clone size: .
CDR3 protein: CAWSPGTFQYF
CDR3 DNA: TGTGCCTGGAGCCCCGGGACCTTCCAGTACTTC